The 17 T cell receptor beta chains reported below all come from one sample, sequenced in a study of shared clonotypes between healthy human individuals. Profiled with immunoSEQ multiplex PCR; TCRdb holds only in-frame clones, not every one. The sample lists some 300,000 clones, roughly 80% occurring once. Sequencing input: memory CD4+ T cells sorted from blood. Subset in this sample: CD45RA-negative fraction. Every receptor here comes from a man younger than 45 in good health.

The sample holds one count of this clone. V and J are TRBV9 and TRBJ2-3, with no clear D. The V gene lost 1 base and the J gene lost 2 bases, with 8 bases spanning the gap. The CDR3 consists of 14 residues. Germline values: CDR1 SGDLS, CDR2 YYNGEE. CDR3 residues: CASSVTPPTDTQYF. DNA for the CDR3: TGTGCCAGCAGCGTAACCCCCCCCACAGATACGCAGTATTTT. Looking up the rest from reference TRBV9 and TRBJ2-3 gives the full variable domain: DSGVTQTPKHLITATGQRVTLRCSPRSGDLSVYWYQQSLDQGLQFLIQYYNGEERAKGNILERFSAQQFPDLHSELNLSSLELGDSALYFCASSVTPPTDTQYFGPGTRLTVL.

The CDR3 here is CASSQAPGQGLQDQPQHF. The CDR3 DNA sequence: TGCGCCAGCAGCCAAGCCCCCGGACAGGGGCTTCAGGATCAGCCCCAGCATTTT. The J gene is TRBJ1-5, the V gene TRBV4-1; 9 nucleotides agree with TRBD1. The CDR3 spans 18 residues. Trimming cost V 1 base and J 5 bases; bases outside gene matches: 12. Germline assignment: CDR1 MGHRA and CDR2 YSYEKL.

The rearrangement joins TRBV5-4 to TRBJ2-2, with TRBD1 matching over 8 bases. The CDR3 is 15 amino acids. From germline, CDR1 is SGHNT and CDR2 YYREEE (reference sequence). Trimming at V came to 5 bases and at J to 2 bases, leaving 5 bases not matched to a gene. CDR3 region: CASRRDRINTGELFF. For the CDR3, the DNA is TGTGCCAGCAGGAGGGACAGGATCAACACCGGGGAGCTGTTTTTT.

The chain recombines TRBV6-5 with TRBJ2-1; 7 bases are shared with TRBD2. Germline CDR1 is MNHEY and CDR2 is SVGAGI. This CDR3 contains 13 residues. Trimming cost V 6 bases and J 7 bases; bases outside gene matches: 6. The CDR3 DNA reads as TGTGCCAGCAGGGGGGAGGGGATTAATGAGCAGTTCTTC. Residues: CASRGEGINEQFF.

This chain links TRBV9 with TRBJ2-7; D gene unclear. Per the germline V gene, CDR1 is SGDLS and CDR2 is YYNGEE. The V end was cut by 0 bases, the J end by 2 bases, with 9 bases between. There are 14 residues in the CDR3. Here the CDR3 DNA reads TGTGCCAGCAGCGTAGGGAGCAGCGCCTACGAGCAGTACTTC. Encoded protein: CASSVGSSAYEQYF.

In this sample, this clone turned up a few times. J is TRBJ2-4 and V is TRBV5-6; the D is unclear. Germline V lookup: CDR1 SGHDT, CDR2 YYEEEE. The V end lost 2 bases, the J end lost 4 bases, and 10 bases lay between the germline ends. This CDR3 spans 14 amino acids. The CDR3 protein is CASSFSSLKNIQYF. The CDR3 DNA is TGTGCCAGCAGCTTCTCCTCCCTTAAAAACATTCAGTACTTC.

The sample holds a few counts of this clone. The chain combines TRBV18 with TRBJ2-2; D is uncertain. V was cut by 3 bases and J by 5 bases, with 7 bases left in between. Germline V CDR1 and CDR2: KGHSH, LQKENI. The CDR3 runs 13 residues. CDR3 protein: CASSPSTTGELFF. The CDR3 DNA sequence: TGTGCCAGCTCACCCTCAACGACCGGGGAGCTGTTTTTT.

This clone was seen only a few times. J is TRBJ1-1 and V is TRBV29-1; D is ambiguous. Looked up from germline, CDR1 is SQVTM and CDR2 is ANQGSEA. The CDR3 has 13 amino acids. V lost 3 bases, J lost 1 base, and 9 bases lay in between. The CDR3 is CSVDPRQNTEAFF. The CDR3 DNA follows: TGCAGCGTTGACCCCCGGCAGAACACTGAAGCTTTCTTT.

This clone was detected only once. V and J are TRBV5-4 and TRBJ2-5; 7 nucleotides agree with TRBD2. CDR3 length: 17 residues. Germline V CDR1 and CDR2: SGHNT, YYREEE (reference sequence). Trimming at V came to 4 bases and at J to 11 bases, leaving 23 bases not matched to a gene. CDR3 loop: CASSPRAGVSVRSEQYF. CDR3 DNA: TGTGCCAGCAGCCCGCGGGCGGGGGTTAGCGTTAGGTCGGAGCAGTACTTC.

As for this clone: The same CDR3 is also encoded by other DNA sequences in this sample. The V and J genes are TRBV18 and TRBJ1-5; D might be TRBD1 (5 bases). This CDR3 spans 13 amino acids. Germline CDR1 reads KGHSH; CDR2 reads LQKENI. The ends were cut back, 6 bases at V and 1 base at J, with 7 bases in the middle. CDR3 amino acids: CASSRDSNQPQHF. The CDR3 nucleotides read TGTGCCAGCTCCCGGGACAGCAATCAGCCCCAGCATTTT.

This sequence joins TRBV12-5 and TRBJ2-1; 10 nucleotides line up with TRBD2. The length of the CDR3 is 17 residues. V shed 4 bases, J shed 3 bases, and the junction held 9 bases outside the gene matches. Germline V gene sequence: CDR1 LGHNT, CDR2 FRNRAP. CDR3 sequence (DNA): TGTGCTAGTGGTTCTGCCCCGACTAGCGGGTTCTACAATGAGCAGTTCTTC. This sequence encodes CASGSAPTSGFYNEQFF.

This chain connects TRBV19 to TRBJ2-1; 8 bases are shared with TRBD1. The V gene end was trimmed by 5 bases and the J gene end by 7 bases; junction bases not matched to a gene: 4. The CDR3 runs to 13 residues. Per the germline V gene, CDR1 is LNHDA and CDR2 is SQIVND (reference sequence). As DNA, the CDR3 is TGTGCCAGTAGTTCGGACAGGGTTAATGAGCAGTTCTTC. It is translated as CASSSDRVNEQFF.

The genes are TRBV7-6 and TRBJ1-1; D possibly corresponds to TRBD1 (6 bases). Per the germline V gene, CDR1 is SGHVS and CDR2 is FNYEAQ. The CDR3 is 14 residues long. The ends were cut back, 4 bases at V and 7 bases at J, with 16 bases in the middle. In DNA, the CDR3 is TGTGCCAGCAGCTCAACCCAAGGCAGGGGTGAAGCTTTCTTT. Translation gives CASSSTQGRGEAFF. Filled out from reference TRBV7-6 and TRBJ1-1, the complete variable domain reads GAGVSQSPRYKVTKRGQDVALRCDPISGHVSLYWYRQALGQGPEFLTYFNYEAQQDKSGLPNDRFSAERPEGSISTLTIQRTEQRDSAMYRCASSSTQGRGEAFFGQGTRLTVV.

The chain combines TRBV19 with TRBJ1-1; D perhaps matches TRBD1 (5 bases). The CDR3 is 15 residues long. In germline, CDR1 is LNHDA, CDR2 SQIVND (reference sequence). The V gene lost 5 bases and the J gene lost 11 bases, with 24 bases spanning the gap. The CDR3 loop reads CASSARDPFRSGAFF. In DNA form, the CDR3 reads TGTGCCAGTAGTGCGAGGGACCCCTTCCGTTCCGGGGCTTTCTTT.

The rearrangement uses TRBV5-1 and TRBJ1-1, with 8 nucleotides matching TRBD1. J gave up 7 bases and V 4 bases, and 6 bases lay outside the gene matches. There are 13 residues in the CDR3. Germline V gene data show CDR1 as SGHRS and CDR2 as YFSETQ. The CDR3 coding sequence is TGCGCCAGCAGCATAACAGGGGGACTTGAAGCTTTCTTT. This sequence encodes CASSITGGLEAFF.

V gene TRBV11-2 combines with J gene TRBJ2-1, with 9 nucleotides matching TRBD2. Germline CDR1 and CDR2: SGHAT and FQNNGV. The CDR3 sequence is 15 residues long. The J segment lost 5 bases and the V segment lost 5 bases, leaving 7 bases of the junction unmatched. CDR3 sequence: CASSARVAGDNEQFF. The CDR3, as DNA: TGTGCCAGCAGCGCCCGCGTAGCGGGAGACAATGAGCAGTTCTTC.

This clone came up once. CDR3 bases: TGCGCCAGCAGCTTGGTGGCGGGCAACTCTGGGGCCAACGTCCTGACTTTC. Amino acid sequence: CASSLVAGNSGANVLTF. The chain is built from TRBV5-1 and TRBJ2-6, with D maybe TRBD2 (5 bases). Germline lookup yields CDR1 SGHRS and CDR2 YFSETQ. The CDR3 has 17 amino acids. V was clipped by 0 bases and J by 0 bases, with 10 bases between them.